This T cell receptor beta chain was profiled in a study of cytomegalovirus exposure and HLA in healthy donors. Whole-study context: Some 85 million unique TCRs from HLA-typed donors were held in an early data release.

This clone was observed a few times. Its target is unknown. 60 Vbeta and 13 Jbeta primers were used in PCR. Produced via immunoSEQ multiplex PCR; TCRdb's table is partial and in-frame only. The sample shows about 120,000 clones, 8.5% to 10% of them seen only once. Broader study findings: Most of the TCR beta V segments (in an earlier analysis) were productive either about 87% or about 30% of the time. Researchers reported from a later analysis that most CMV-associated TCR beta chains appeared HLA-restricted.

This clonotype was sampled from a man aged 30 to 39 in good health and CMV-seronegative. The sample was PBMCs.

For the CDR3, the DNA is TGCGCCAGCAGCATGGGACAGGGTGGGAATGAAAAACTGTTTTTT. Translated, it gives CASSMGQGGNEKLFF. The chain combines TRBV5-1 with TRBJ1-4; 9 bases align to TRBD1. The V and J ends lost 4 bases and 5 bases, in that order; junction bases with no gene match: 6. CDR1 SGHRS and CDR2 YFSETQ come from the germline V gene. This CDR3 is 15 amino acids long.